A selection of T cell receptor beta chains follows, all from one sample in a study of blood T cell repertoires in COVID-19. The table came from immunoSEQ multiplex PCR; TCRdb's copy has only in-frame clones and leaves some out. The sample holds around 470,000 clones, approximately 89% seen once. The sequencing sample was made of peripheral blood. The receptors derive from a man between 18 and 29 years old with COVID-19, enrolled during active disease. The CDR3 runs from the conserved cysteine through the conserved F or W. The D gene is left open where the match is weak. Expanded clones get a size class; other rows say once, few or many, or leave the size out.

CDR3: CSVGRGAQYGYTF
DNA: TGCAGCGTGGGGAGGGGGGCACAATATGGCTACACCTTC
D: NA
J: TRBJ1-2
size: NA
V: TRBV29-1

CDR3: CASSSRDRGVADTQYF
DNA: TGTGCCAGCAGCTCCAGGGACAGGGGGGTCGCAGATACGCAGTATTTT
D: TRBD1
J: TRBJ2-3
size: NA
V: TRBV7-8

CDR3: CASSQGTGRNTGELFF
DNA: TGTGCCAGCAGCCAGGGGACAGGGAGAAACACCGGGGAGCTGTTTTTT
D: TRBD1
J: TRBJ2-2
size: once
V: TRBV3-1/TRBV3-2

CDR3: CASSLGLASTTDTQYF
DNA: TGCGCCAGCAGCTTGGGACTAGCTTCCACTACAGATACGCAGTATTTT
D: TRBD2
J: TRBJ2-3
size: NA
V: TRBV5-1

CDR3: CASSSRATGGGGSYTF
DNA: TGTGCCAGCAGCTCACGAGCTACAGGGGGCGGGGGTAGCTACACCTTC
D: TRBD1
J: TRBJ1-2
size: NA
V: TRBV7-8

CDR3: CASSRAGADTQYF
DNA: TGTGCCAGCAGCAGAGCGGGGGCAGATACGCAGTATTTT
D: TRBD2
J: TRBJ2-3
size: NA
V: TRBV5-6

CDR3: CASSARTSGVIDTQYF
DNA: TGCGCCAGCAGTGCCCGGACTAGCGGGGTTATAGATACGCAGTATTTT
D: TRBD2
J: TRBJ2-3
size: once
V: TRBV10-2

CDR3: CASSGWGSDRSGGYTF
DNA: TGTGCCAGTAGTGGATGGGGATCGGACAGGTCGGGTGGCTACACCTTC
D: TRBD1
J: TRBJ1-2
size: NA
V: TRBV19

CDR3: CASTENSGTGGNEQFF
DNA: TGTGCCAGCACCGAGAACTCTGGGACAGGGGGAAATGAGCAGTTCTTC
D: TRBD1
J: TRBJ2-1
size: NA
V: TRBV7-2

CDR3: CASSLRDRVSGANVLTF
DNA: TGTGCCAGCAGCCTCCGGGACAGAGTCTCTGGGGCCAACGTCCTGACTTTC
D: TRBD1
J: TRBJ2-6
size: NA
V: TRBV4-2

CDR3: CATQTSAHSYEQYF
DNA: TGTGCCACCCAGACTAGCGCGCACTCCTACGAGCAGTACTTC
D: TRBD2
J: TRBJ2-7
size: NA
V: TRBV2

CDR3: CASSLTVGSPLHF
DNA: TGCGCCAGCAGCTTAACAGTCGGTTCACCCCTCCACTTT
D: NA
J: TRBJ1-6
size: NA
V: TRBV5-1

CDR3: CAINKGGYESYNEQFF
DNA: TGTGCCATCAATAAAGGCGGCTACGAATCCTACAATGAGCAGTTCTTC
D: NA
J: TRBJ2-1
size: NA
V: TRBV25-1

CDR3: CASSQGGLAAETQYF
DNA: TGTGCCAGCAGCCAAGGAGGACTAGCTGCTGAGACCCAGTACTTC
D: TRBD2
J: TRBJ2-5
size: NA
V: TRBV14

CDR3: CASSQAWREGPREQFF
DNA: TGTGCCAGCAGTCAGGCCTGGCGGGAGGGCCCTCGAGAGCAGTTCTTC
D: TRBD2
J: TRBJ2-1
size: NA
V: TRBV6-6

CDR3: CASSGTVGGFGSYNEQFF
DNA: TGTGCCAGCAGCGGGACCGTAGGAGGGTTTGGCTCCTACAATGAGCAGTTCTTC
D: NA
J: TRBJ2-1
size: NA
V: TRBV7-6

CDR3: CASSYSILSTEAFF
DNA: TGTGCCAGCAGTTACTCCATACTGTCCACTGAAGCTTTCTTT
D: NA
J: TRBJ1-1
size: NA
V: TRBV6-6

CDR3: CASSVEGTGNTEAFF
DNA: TGTGCCAGCAGCGTAGAAGGGACAGGGAACACTGAAGCTTTCTTT
D: TRBD1
J: TRBJ1-1
size: NA
V: TRBV9

CDR3: CASSPQGNQPQHF
DNA: TGTGCCAGCTCACCACAGGGGAATCAGCCCCAGCATTTT
D: NA
J: TRBJ1-5
size: few
V: TRBV18

CDR3: CASSVVEAGELFF
DNA: TGTGCCAGCAGCGTAGTAGAGGCCGGGGAGCTGTTTTTT
D: NA
J: TRBJ2-2
size: NA
V: TRBV9

CDR3: CASSYFGNEQYF
DNA: TGTGCCAGCAGTTATTTCGGGAACGAGCAGTACTTC
D: NA
J: TRBJ2-7
size: NA
V: TRBV6-5

CDR3: CASSLDVSGNQPQHF
DNA: TGCGCCAGCAGCTTGGACGTGTCAGGCAATCAGCCCCAGCATTTT
D: NA
J: TRBJ1-5
size: once
V: TRBV5-1

CDR3: CASSSFGTGSGNTIYF
DNA: TGTGCCAGCAGCTCGTTCGGGACAGGCTCTGGAAACACCATATATTTT
D: TRBD1
J: TRBJ1-3
size: few
V: TRBV11-3

CDR3: CASSPSQQLNYGYTF
DNA: TGTGCCAGCTCACCCAGTCAACAGCTTAACTATGGCTACACCTTC
D: NA
J: TRBJ1-2
size: NA
V: TRBV18

CDR3: CASRYDSSNQPQHF
DNA: TGTGCCAGCAGATACGACAGTAGCAATCAGCCCCAGCATTTT
D: NA
J: TRBJ1-5
size: NA
V: TRBV6-2/TRBV6-3

CDR3: CASSSISRASPETQYF
DNA: TGTGCCAGCAGCTCCATCTCGAGGGCGAGCCCGGAGACCCAGTACTTC
D: NA
J: TRBJ2-5
size: NA
V: TRBV7-9

CDR3: CASSNSGGAYNEQFF
DNA: TGTGCCAGCAGCAATAGCGGGGGGGCCTACAATGAGCAGTTCTTC
D: TRBD2
J: TRBJ2-1
size: NA
V: TRBV5-6

CDR3: CASSVATNSDTQYF
DNA: TGTGCCAGCAGCGTAGCAACTAATTCCGATACGCAGTATTTT
D: NA
J: TRBJ2-3
size: NA
V: TRBV9

CDR3: CASSLNPTGTGNQPQHF
DNA: TGTGCCAGCAGCCTTAATCCAACCGGGACAGGGAATCAGCCCCAGCATTTT
D: TRBD1
J: TRBJ1-5
size: few
V: TRBV3-1/TRBV3-2

CDR3: CSARDYNEQFF
DNA: TGCAGTGCTCGCGACTACAATGAGCAGTTCTTC
D: NA
J: TRBJ2-1
size: NA
V: TRBV20-1

CDR3: CAWSGSGNQPQHF
DNA: TGTGCCTGGAGTGGATCAGGAAATCAGCCCCAGCATTTT
D: NA
J: TRBJ1-5
size: NA
V: TRBV30

CDR3: CASSLVASGGARHEQYF
DNA: TGCGCCAGCAGCCTGGTGGCTAGCGGGGGGGCTCGGCACGAGCAGTACTTC
D: TRBD2
J: TRBJ2-7
size: NA
V: TRBV5-1

CDR3: CASSFSENQPQHF
DNA: TGTGCCAGCAGTTTTTCCGAGAATCAGCCCCAGCATTTT
D: NA
J: TRBJ1-5
size: NA
V: TRBV12-3/TRBV12-4

CDR3: CASSPQTGGRRGYTF
DNA: TGTGCCAGTAGTCCCCAGACAGGGGGCCGGCGTGGCTACACCTTC
D: TRBD1
J: TRBJ1-2
size: NA
V: TRBV19

CDR3: CASSLDPVGGGGTQYF
DNA: TGTGCCAGCAGCTTAGATCCTGTAGGGGGCGGAGGGACCCAGTACTTC
D: TRBD1
J: TRBJ2-5
size: NA
V: TRBV11-3

CDR3: CASSPLGGDTEAFF
DNA: TGTGCCAGCTCACCACTGGGGGGAGACACTGAAGCTTTCTTT
D: NA
J: TRBJ1-1
size: NA
V: TRBV18

CDR3: CASSRLAGGKDTQYF
DNA: TGTGCCAGCAGTAGACTAGCGGGAGGTAAAGATACGCAGTATTTT
D: TRBD2
J: TRBJ2-3
size: NA
V: TRBV2

CDR3: CASSQDSYIRSYNEQFF
DNA: TGTGCCAGCAGCCAAGATTCGTACATCCGCTCCTACAATGAGCAGTTCTTC
D: NA
J: TRBJ2-1
size: NA
V: TRBV14

CDR3: CAISDRGAYEQYF
DNA: TGTGCCATCAGTGACCGGGGGGCCTACGAGCAGTACTTC
D: TRBD2
J: TRBJ2-7
size: NA
V: TRBV10-3

CDR3: CATRTGFVGELFF
DNA: TGTGCCACCCGGACAGGGTTTGTCGGGGAGCTGTTTTTT
D: TRBD1
J: TRBJ2-2
size: NA
V: TRBV19

CDR3: CASSPGYSYEQYF
DNA: TGTGCCAGCAGCCCCGGGTACTCCTACGAGCAGTACTTC
D: NA
J: TRBJ2-7
size: once
V: TRBV12-3/TRBV12-4

CDR3: CAWSVQGRGIYEQYF
DNA: TGTGCCTGGAGTGTACAGGGTAGGGGAATCTACGAGCAGTACTTC
D: NA
J: TRBJ2-7
size: NA
V: TRBV30

CDR3: CATSDPFGGELFF
DNA: TGTGCCACCAGTGACCCTTTCGGCGGGGAGCTGTTTTTT
D: NA
J: TRBJ2-2
size: NA
V: TRBV24-1

CDR3: CASSLKQNTEAFF
DNA: TGCGCCAGCAGCTTGAAACAGAACACTGAAGCTTTCTTT
D: NA
J: TRBJ1-1
size: few
V: TRBV5-1

CDR3: CASSLLDTGTGELFF
DNA: TGCGCCAGCAGCTTGCTGGACACCGGAACCGGGGAGCTGTTTTTT
D: NA
J: TRBJ2-2
size: NA
V: TRBV5-1

CDR3: CASSLWWGVTYNEQFF
DNA: TGTGCCAGCAGCTTATGGTGGGGGGTCACCTACAATGAGCAGTTCTTC
D: NA
J: TRBJ2-1
size: NA
V: TRBV7-8

CDR3: CASSLAAGLADNEQFF
DNA: TGCGCCAGCAGCTTGGCGGCGGGACTAGCAGACAATGAGCAGTTCTTC
D: TRBD2
J: TRBJ2-1
size: NA
V: TRBV5-1

CDR3: CASRGDRVGEQYF
DNA: TGTGCCAGCAGAGGGGACAGGGTGGGCGAGCAGTACTTC
D: TRBD1
J: TRBJ2-7
size: NA
V: TRBV28

CDR3: CASSEDRGGNYGYTF
DNA: TGTGCCAGCAGTGAGGACAGGGGGGGGAACTATGGCTACACCTTC
D: TRBD1
J: TRBJ1-2
size: NA
V: TRBV2

CDR3: CASSLEPLNIQYF
DNA: TGTGCCAGCAGTCTGGAGCCCTTAAACATTCAGTACTTC
D: NA
J: TRBJ2-4
size: once
V: TRBV28

CDR3: CASSLGLNTEAFF
DNA: TGTGCCAGCAGCTTGGGTCTCAACACTGAAGCTTTCTTT
D: NA
J: TRBJ1-1
size: NA
V: TRBV5-8

CDR3: CASSPGLVTEAFF
DNA: TGTGCCAGCAGCCCAGGGTTAGTGACTGAAGCTTTCTTT
D: NA
J: TRBJ1-1
size: NA
V: TRBV6-6

CDR3: CASSDLWTGQNQPQHF
DNA: TGTGCCAGCAGTGACCTTTGGACAGGGCAGAATCAGCCCCAGCATTTT
D: TRBD1
J: TRBJ1-5
size: once
V: TRBV6-1

CDR3: CASSLDTQYF
DNA: TGTGCCAGCAGCCTTGATACGCAGTATTTT
D: NA
J: TRBJ2-3
size: NA
V: TRBV7-6

CDR3: CASSRTGYEQYF
DNA: TGTGCCAGCAGCCGGACAGGGTACGAGCAGTACTTC
D: TRBD1
J: TRBJ2-7
size: NA
V: TRBV5-4

CDR3: CASSDGVNTEAFF
DNA: TGTGCCAGTTCCGACGGGGTGAACACTGAAGCTTTCTTT
D: NA
J: TRBJ1-1
size: NA
V: TRBV5-4